The source of this TCR beta chain is a study of cytomegalovirus exposure and HLA in healthy donors. About the research overall: About 180 million T cells yielded fewer than 120 million unique TCR beta sequences in earlier analysis.

About this clone itself: Its antigen is currently unknown.

Whole-study results and caveats: Whilst most TCR sequences proved rare, a subset of public TCRs occurred across many donors. TRBV6-2, TRBV6-3 and some other V segments were unresolvable in 87-base-pair reads. A later analysis linked a missense DCLRE1C variant to TCR beta V- and J-gene trimming.

The PCR used 60 Vbeta and 13 Jbeta primers. The assay was immunoSEQ multiplex PCR, and TCRdb's table has in-frame clones only and misses some. The listing contains about 200,000 clones. V gave up 7 bases and J gave up 0 bases, with 15 bases separating them. Germline lookup yields CDR1 MDHEN and CDR2 SYDVKM. There are 16 residues in the CDR3. The receptor's source is a man aged 30 to 39 in good health and CMV-seronegative. The rearrangement joins TRBV28 to TRBJ2-2, with D possibly TRBD1 on 6 matching bases. Sample: PBMCs. CDR3 in amino acids: CASILQGIANTGELFF. In DNA, the CDR3 is TGTGCCAGCATTCTACAGGGCATCGCGAACACCGGGGAGCTGTTTTTT.